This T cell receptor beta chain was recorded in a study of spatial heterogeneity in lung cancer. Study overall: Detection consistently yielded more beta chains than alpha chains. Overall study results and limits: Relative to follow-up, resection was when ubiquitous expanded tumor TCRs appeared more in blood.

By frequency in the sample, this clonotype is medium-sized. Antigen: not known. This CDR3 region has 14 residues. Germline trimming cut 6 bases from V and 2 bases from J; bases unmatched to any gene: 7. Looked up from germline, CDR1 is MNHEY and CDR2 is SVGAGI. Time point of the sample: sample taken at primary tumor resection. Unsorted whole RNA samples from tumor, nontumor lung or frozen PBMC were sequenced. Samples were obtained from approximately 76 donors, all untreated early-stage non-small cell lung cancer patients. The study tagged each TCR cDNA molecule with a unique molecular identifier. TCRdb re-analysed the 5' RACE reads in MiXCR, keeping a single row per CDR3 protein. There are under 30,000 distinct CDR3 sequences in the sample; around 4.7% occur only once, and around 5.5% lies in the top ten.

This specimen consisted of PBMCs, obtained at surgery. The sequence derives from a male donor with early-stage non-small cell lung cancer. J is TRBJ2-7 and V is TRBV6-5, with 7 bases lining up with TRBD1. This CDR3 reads CASSLGTVPYEQYF. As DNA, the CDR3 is TGTGCCAGCAGCCTCGGGACAGTCCCCTACGAGCAGTACTTC.